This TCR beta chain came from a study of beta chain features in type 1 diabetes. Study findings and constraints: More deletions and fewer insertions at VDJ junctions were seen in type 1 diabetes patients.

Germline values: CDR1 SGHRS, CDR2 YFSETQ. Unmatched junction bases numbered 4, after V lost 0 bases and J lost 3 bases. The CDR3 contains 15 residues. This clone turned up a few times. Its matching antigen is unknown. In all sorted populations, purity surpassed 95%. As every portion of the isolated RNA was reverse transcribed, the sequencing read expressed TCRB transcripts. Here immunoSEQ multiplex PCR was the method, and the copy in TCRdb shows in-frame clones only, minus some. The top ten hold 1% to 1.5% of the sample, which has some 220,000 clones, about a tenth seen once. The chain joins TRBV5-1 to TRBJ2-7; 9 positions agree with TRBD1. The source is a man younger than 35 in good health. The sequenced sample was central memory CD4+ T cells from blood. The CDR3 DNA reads TGCGCCAGCAGCTTGGTGACAGGGGGAGACTACGAGCAGTACTTC. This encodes CASSLVTGGDYEQYF.